What follows describes a single T cell receptor (beta chain). Authors' data handling: Reference gene primer amplification yielded estimated nucleated cell counts. Assay used: immunoSEQ multiplex PCR; TCRdb lists only in-frame clones, some missing. D and trimming were read from the DNA, whereas the V and J calls and clone size are those reported in that table. The sample records 95,000 to 150,000 clones, just under 90% being singletons. This sample stems from a study of blood T cell repertoires in COVID-19. Across the study: Specimens from acute and convalescent COVID-19 originated in the United States, Italy and Spain. T cells, B-cell-depleted T cells, or PBMCs supplied cDNA or gDNA.

The CDR3 has 14 residues. Germline CDR1 is MNHEY and CDR2 is SVGEGT. Trimming took off 3 bases at V and 7 bases at J, with 15 bases between the two ends. The TCR was taken from a woman between 45 and 60 years old with acute or convalescent COVID-19. V gene TRBV6-2 or TRBV6-3 combines with J gene TRBJ1-1, with D tentatively TRBD1 (5 bases). Sequenced sample: peripheral blood. This CDR3 reads CASSYQGGLNEAFF. The CDR3 bases are TGTGCCAGCAGTTATCAGGGAGGGCTGAATGAAGCTTTCTTT.